This TCR beta chain was identified in a study of T-cell memory formation after mild COVID-19. Study-wide findings and caveats: Some SARS-CoV-2-responding clones were already detected in memory before infection.

Of note for this clonotype: Its antigen remains unknown.

The V and J ends lost 4 bases and 2 bases, in that order; junction bases with no gene match: 5. The CDR3 spans 14 residues. Germline CDR1 SQVTM, CDR2 ANQGSEA. Using its own MiXCR run on the 5' RACE reads, TCRdb lists one record per CDR3 protein. The table records a few hundred thousand distinct CDR3 sequences, 20% to 25% of them present only once. What was sequenced was PBMCs or a T cell subset sorted from them (not recorded which). The gene calls are TRBV29-1 and TRBJ1-5; TRBD1 agrees at 7 bases. The TCR sequence derives from a man aged 18 to 29 who had mild COVID-19 (a few samples of this study predate the infection). Cell type and time point are not known. The CDR3 coding sequence is TGCAGCGTTGGGTCGGGGACAGGCAATCAGCCCCAGCATTTT. Its translation is CSVGSGTGNQPQHF.